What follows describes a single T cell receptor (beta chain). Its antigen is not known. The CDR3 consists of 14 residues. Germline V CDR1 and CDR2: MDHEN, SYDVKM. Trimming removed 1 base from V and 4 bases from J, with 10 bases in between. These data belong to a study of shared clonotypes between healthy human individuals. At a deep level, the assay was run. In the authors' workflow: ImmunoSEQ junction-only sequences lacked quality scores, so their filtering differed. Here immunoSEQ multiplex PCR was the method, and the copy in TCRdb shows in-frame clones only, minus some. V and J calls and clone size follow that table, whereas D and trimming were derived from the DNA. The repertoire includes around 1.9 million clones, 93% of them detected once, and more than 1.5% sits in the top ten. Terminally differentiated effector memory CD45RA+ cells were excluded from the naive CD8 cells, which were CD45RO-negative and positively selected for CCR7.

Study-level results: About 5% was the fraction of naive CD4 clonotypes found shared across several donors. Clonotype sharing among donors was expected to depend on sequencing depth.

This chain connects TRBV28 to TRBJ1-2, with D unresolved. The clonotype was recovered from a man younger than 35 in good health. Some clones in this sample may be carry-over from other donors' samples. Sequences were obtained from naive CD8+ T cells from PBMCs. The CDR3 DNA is TGTGCCAGCAGTTTATCAACGGGCGCCTATGGCTACACCTTC. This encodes CASSLSTGAYGYTF.